Following are 6 T cell receptor beta chains from one sample sequenced in a study of shared clonotypes between healthy human individuals. Measured with immunoSEQ multiplex PCR; TCRdb has only the in-frame clones, and not every one. The table has 2 million to 3 million clones, around 94% seen once. Sequencing was done on a sample of naive CD4+ T cells sorted from blood. Indicated subset: CD45RA+ positively selected. The receptors stem from a man aged 18 to 29 in good health.

In DNA, the CDR3 is TGTGCCAGCAGCTTTCGAGACGGAGGCAAGCAGTTCTTC. It encodes CASSFRDGGKQFF. The chain is built from TRBV5-8 and TRBJ2-1; tentative D call: TRBD2 (5 bases). The ends were cut back, 2 bases at V and 11 bases at J, with 14 bases in the middle. This CDR3 spans 13 amino acids. Germline V gene lookup returns CDR1 SGHTS and CDR2 YDEGEE. The variable domain in full, completed from reference TRBV5-8 and TRBJ2-1, reads EAGVTQSPTHLIKTRGQQATLRCSPISGHTSVYWYQQALGLGLQFLLWYDEGEERNRGNFPPRFSGRQFPNYSSELNVNALELEDSALYLCASSFRDGGKQFFGPGTRLTVL.

The V and J genes are TRBV5-4 and TRBJ1-4; possible D gene TRBD1, 5 bases. The germline V gene has CDR1 SGHNT and CDR2 YYREEE (reference sequence). The germline V and J ends were trimmed by 4 bases and 7 bases, with 17 bases remaining between them. This CDR3 is built from 15 residues. The DNA for the CDR3 is TGTGCCAGCAGCGTGGGCGGGACGGCGGGTGAAAAACTGTTTTTT. Protein sequence: CASSVGGTAGEKLFF.

The chain combines TRBV10-3 with TRBJ2-3, with D unclear. V dropped 8 bases and J dropped 0 bases, with 15 bases sitting between them. Germline CDR1 is ENHRY and CDR2 is SYGVKD. The CDR3 has 15 residues. CDR3 region: CAISPLPRSTDTQYF. CDR3 coding DNA: TGTGCCATCTCCCCCCTCCCGCGGAGCACAGATACGCAGTATTTT.

About this clone itself: Other DNA variants within this sample encode the same CDR3. V usage is TRBV11-1 and J usage is TRBJ2-1; 9 bases are a match to TRBD1. In germline, CDR1 is SGHAT, CDR2 FQDESV (reference sequence). This CDR3 has 15 residues. V trimming: 4 bases; J trimming: 0 bases; junction bases outside the gene matches: 1. CDR3 coding DNA: TGTGCCAGCAGCTGGGGACAGGGCTCCTACAATGAGCAGTTCTTC. Translated: CASSWGQGSYNEQFF. Full variable domain (rest looked up from reference TRBV11-1 and TRBJ2-1): EAEVAQSPRYKITEKSQAVAFWCDPISGHATLYWYRQILGQGPELLVQFQDESVVDDSQLPKDRFSAERLKGVDSTLKIQPAELGDSAMYLCASSWGQGSYNEQFFGPGTRLTVL.

This clone came up once. The J gene is TRBJ2-4, the V gene TRBV19; TRBD2 matches at 7 bases. Germline CDR1 and CDR2: LNHDA and SQIVND (reference sequence). V dropped 4 bases and J dropped 4; count of bases not matched to a gene: 7. The CDR3 spans 15 residues. DNA of the CDR3: TGTGCCAGTAGTAATGCGGGGGAGAATAAAAACATTCAGTACTTC. This sequence encodes CASSNAGENKNIQYF.

The chain recombines TRBV12-5 with TRBJ2-5; 13 bases agree with TRBD2. There are 20 residues in the CDR3. With V trimmed by 4 bases and J by 1 base, 15 bases remained unmatched. Germline CDR1 and CDR2: LGHNT and FRNRAP. CDR3 DNA: TGTGCTAGTGGTTACCTCGGGACTAGCGGGGAGAGATGGGGCCAAGAGACCCAGTACTTC. Translation gives CASGYLGTSGERWGQETQYF.